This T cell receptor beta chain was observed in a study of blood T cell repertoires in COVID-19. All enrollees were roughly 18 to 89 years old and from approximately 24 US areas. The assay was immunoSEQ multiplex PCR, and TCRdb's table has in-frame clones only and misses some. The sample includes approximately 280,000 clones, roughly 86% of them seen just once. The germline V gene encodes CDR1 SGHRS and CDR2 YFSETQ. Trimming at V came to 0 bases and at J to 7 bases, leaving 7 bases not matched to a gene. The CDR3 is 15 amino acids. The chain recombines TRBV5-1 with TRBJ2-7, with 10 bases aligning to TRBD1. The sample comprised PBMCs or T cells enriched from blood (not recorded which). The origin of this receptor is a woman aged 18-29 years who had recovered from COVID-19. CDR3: CASSLAGTGDREQYF. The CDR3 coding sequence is TGCGCCAGCAGCTTGGCTGGGACAGGGGACCGGGAGCAGTACTTC.